This T cell receptor beta chain was captured by sequencing in a study of regulatory T cells in long-lasting Graves disease. Findings of the study overall: Repertoires from persistent disease leaned toward TRBV28, TRBJ1-2 and TRBJ2-5.

Time point given: persistent/refractory GD, antithyroid drugs over 5 years with positive TRAb. Making the TCR library involved RNA that had been extracted from PBMCs. CDR3 size: 16 residues. With V trimmed by 0 bases and J by 3 bases, 0 bases remained unmatched. Germline CDR1 is LGHNA and CDR2 is YNFKEQ. The TCR beta library used iRepertoire HTBI primers with Arm-PCR amplification of CDR3. Per the original methods: Identification of gene segments yielded 60 to 80 TRBV and more than eleven TRBJ across samples. MiXCR, run by TCRdb on the multiplex PCR reads, gives a single entry per CDR3 protein. It is TCRdb's table, rather than the study itself, that gives the V and J calls and clone size. The sample carries 390,000 or so distinct CDR3 sequences, more than 20% recorded once. This clonotype has a handful of counts. Its antigen is undetermined.

This sequence joins TRBV4-2 and TRBJ2-4; 12 positions agree with TRBD2. The receptor was derived from a woman between 35 and 50 years old with Graves disease. The sequencing here drew on peripheral blood mononuclear cells (PBMCs), taken when the disease was refractory, from a patient treated with antithyroid drugs. CDR3 loop: CASSQETSGSKNIQYF. The CDR3 DNA reads TGTGCCAGCAGCCAAGAGACTAGCGGGAGCAAAAACATTCAGTACTTC.